This T cell receptor (beta chain) was sequenced in a study of blood T cell repertoires in COVID-19. Study background: Collection of acute and convalescent COVID-19 samples took place in the United States, Italy and Spain. T cells, B-cell-depleted T cells, or PBMCs provided the cDNA or gDNA that served as material.

In the original analysis: Estimates of nucleated cell counts were drawn from the amplification of reference gene primers. Clones were sequenced by immunoSEQ multiplex PCR, and TCRdb holds only the in-frame ones, with some missing. V, J and clone size are those of that table, while D and trimming were read from the DNA. The sample has approximately 120,000 clones, about 80% seen once. The V segment lost 4 bases and the J segment 2 bases; nucleotides outside the gene matches: 3. The germline CDR1 and CDR2 sequences are SGHRS and YFSETQ. The CDR3 contains 14 residues. The receptor comes from a human donor in a cohort sampled during active COVID-19. Sequencing was carried out using peripheral blood. The chain employs TRBV5-1 and TRBJ2-3; 8 bases are a match to TRBD2. The CDR3 DNA sequence: TGCGCCAGCAGCCCCGGGGGGGACACAGATACGCAGTATTTT. Translating gives CASSPGGDTDTQYF.